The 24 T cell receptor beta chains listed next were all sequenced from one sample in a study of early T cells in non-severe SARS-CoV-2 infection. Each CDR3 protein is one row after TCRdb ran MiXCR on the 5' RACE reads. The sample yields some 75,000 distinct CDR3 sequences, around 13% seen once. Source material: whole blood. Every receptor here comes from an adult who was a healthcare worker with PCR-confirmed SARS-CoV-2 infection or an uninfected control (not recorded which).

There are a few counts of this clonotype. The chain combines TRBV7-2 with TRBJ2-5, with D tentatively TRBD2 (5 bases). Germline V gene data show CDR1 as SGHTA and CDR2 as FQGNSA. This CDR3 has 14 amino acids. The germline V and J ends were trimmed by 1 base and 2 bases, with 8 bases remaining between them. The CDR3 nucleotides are TGTGCCAGCAGCTTAGGAGGGATGCAAGAGACCCAGTACTTC. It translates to CASSLGGMQETQYF.

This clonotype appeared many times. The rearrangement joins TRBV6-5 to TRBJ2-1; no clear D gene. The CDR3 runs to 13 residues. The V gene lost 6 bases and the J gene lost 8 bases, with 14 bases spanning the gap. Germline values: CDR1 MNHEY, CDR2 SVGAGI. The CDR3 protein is CASRGNLRDEQFF. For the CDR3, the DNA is TGTGCCAGCAGGGGCAATTTAAGGGATGAGCAGTTCTTC.

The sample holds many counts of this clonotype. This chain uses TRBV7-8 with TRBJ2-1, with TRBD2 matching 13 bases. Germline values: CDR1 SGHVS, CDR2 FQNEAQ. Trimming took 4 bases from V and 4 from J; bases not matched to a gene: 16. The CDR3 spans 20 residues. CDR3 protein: CASSSTHARLAGGSYNEQFF. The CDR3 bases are TGTGCCAGCAGCTCCACCCACGCCAGACTAGCGGGGGGTAGTTACAATGAGCAGTTCTTC. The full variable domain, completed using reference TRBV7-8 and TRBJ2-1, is GAGVSQSPRYKVAKRGQDVALRCDPISGHVSLFWYQQALGQGPEFLTYFQNEAQLDKSGLPSDRFFAERPEGSVSTLKIQRTQQEDSAVYLCASSSTHARLAGGSYNEQFFGPGTRLTVL.

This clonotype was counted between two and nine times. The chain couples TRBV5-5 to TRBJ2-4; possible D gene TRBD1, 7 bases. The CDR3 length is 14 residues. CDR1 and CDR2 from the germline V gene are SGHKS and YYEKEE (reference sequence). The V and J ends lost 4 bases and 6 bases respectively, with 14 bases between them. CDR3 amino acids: CASSRAGGLNIQYF. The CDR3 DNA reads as TGTGCCAGCAGCAGAGCAGGGGGGTTAAACATTCAGTACTTC.

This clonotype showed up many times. The CDR3 sequence: CASSRTSGTDTQYF. For the CDR3, the DNA is TGTGCCAGCAGCCGTACTAGCGGCACAGATACGCAGTATTTT. The chain links TRBV7-2 to TRBJ2-3, with 7 bases lining up with TRBD2. The V and J ends lost 5 bases and 1 base, in that order; junction bases with no gene match: 3. There are 14 residues in the CDR3. Germline loops: CDR1 SGHTA, CDR2 FQGNSA. The variable domain in full, completed from reference TRBV7-2 and TRBJ2-3, reads GAGVSQSPSNKVTEKGKDVELRCDPISGHTALYWYRQSLGQGLEFLIYFQGNSAPDKSGLPSDRFSAERTGGSVSTLTIQRTQQEDSAVYLCASSRTSGTDTQYFGPGTRLTVL.

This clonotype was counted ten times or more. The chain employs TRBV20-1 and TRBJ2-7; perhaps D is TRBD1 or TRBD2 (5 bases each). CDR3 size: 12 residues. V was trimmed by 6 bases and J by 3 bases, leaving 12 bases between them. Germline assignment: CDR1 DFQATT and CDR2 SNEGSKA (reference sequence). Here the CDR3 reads CSAEGKLYEQYF. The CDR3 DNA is TGCAGTGCCGAGGGGAAACTCTACGAGCAGTACTTC.

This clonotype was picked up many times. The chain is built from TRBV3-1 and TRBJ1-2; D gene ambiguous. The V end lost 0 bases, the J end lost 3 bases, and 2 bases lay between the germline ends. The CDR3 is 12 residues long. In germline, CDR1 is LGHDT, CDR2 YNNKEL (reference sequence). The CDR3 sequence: CASSQEYYGYTF. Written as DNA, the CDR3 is TGTGCCAGCAGCCAAGAATACTATGGCTACACCTTC.

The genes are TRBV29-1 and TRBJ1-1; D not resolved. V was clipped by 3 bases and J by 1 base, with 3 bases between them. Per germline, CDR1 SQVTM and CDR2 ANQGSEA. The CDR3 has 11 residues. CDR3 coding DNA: TGCAGCGTTGAGGGGAACACTGAAGCTTTCTTT. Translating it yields CSVEGNTEAFF.

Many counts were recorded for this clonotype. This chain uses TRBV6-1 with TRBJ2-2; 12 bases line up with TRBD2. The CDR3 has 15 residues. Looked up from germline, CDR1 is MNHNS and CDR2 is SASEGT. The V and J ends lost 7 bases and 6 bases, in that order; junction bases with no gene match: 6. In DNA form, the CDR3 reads TGTGCCAGCACCCCTCTAGCGGGGGGGCCCGGGGAGCTGTTTTTT. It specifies CASTPLAGGPGELFF.

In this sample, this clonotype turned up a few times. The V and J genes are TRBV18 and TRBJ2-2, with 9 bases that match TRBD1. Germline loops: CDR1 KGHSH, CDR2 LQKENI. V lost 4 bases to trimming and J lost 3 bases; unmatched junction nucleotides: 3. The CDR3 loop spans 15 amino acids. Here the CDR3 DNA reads TGTGCCAGCTCACGAAGGACAGGGGACACCGGGGAGCTGTTTTTT. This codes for CASSRRTGDTGELFF.

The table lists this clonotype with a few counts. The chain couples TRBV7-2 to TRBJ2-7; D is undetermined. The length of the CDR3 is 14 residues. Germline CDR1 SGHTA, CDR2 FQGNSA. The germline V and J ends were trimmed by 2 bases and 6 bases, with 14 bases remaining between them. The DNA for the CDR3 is TGTGCCAGCAGCTTACTTAGGGCCACCCGCGAGCAGTACTTC. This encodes CASSLLRATREQYF.

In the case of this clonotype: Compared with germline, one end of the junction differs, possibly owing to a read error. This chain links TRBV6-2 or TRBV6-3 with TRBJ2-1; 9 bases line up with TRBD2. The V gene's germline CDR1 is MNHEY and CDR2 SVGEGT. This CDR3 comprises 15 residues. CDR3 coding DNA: TGTGGCAGCAGTCCCAGCGGGGGGAGTGGGAATGAGCAGTTCTTC. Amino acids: CGSSPSGGSGNEQFF.

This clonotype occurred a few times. CDR3 in amino acids: CAISESPGLAGGFEQYF. The CDR3 DNA reads TGTGCCATCAGTGAGTCTCCCGGACTAGCGGGGGGGTTCGAGCAGTACTTC. The chain combines TRBV10-3 with TRBJ2-7; TRBD2 agrees at 15 bases. CDR1 is ENHRY and CDR2 is SYGVKD in the germline V gene. V lost 0 bases to trimming and J lost 6 bases; unmatched junction nucleotides: 6. This CDR3 is built from 17 residues.

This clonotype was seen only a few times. The CDR3 region is CASSSPLWPARELFF. In DNA, the CDR3 is TGTGCCAGCAGCTCCCCCCTATGGCCGGCCCGGGAGCTGTTTTTT. V usage is TRBV11-2 and J usage is TRBJ2-2; D not certain. The CDR3 spans 15 residues. V lost 4 bases, J lost 9 bases, and 18 bases lay in between. Per the germline V gene, CDR1 is SGHAT and CDR2 is FQNNGV.

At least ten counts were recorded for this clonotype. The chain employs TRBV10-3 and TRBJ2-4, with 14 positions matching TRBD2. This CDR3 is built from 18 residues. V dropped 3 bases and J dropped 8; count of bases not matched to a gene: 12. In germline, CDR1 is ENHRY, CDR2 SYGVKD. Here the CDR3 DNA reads TGTGCCATCAGTGAAACACTACGGACTAGCGGGGGGAGAGACATTCAGTACTTC. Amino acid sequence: CAISETLRTSGGRDIQYF.

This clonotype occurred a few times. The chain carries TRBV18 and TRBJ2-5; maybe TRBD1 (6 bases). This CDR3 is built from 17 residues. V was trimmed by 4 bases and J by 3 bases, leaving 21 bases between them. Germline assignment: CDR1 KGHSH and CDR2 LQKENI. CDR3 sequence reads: CASSRIPGQSREETQYF. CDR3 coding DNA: TGTGCCAGCTCACGTATCCCGGGACAAAGCCGGGAAGAGACCCAGTACTTC.

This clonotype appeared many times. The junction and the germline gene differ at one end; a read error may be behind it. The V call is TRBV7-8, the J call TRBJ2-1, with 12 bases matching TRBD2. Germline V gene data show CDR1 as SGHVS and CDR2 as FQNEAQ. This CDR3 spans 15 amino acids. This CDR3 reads CASSPLAGGHNEQFF. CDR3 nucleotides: TGTGCGAGCAGCCCCCTAGCGGGGGGGCACAATGAGCAGTTCTTC. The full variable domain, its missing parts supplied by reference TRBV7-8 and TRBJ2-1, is GAGVSQSPRYKVAKRGQDVALRCDPISGHVSLFWYQQALGQGPEFLTYFQNEAQLDKSGLPSDRFFAERPEGSVSTLKIQRTQQEDSAVYLCASSPLAGGHNEQFFGPGTRLTVL.

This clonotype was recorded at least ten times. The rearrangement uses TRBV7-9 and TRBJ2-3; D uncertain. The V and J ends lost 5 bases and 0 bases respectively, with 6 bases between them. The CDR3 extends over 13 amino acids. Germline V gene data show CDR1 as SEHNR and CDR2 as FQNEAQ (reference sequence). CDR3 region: CASSDTSTDTQYF. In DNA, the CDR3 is TGTGCCAGCAGCGATACTAGCACAGATACGCAGTATTTT. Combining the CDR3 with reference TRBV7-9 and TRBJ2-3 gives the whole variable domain DTGVSQNPRHKITKRGQNVTFRCDPISEHNRLYWYRQTLGQGPEFLTYFQNEAQLEKSRLLSDRFSAERPKGSFSTLEIQRTEQGDSAMYLCASSDTSTDTQYFGPGTRLTVL.

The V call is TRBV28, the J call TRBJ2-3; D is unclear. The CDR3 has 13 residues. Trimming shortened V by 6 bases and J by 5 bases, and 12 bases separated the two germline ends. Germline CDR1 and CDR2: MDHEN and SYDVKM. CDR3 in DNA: TGTGCCAGCAGCCAGGACGAAAGAGATACGCAGTATTTT. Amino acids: CASSQDERDTQYF.

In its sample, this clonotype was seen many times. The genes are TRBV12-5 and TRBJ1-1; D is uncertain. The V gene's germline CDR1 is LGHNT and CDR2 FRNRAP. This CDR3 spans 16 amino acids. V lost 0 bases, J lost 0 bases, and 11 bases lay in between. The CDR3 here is CASGLVVAGMNTEAFF. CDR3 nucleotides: TGTGCTAGTGGTTTGGTCGTGGCGGGGATGAACACTGAAGCTTTCTTT.

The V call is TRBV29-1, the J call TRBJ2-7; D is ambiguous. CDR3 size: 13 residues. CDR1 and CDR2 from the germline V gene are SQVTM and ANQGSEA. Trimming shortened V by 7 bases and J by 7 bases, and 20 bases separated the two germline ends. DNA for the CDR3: TGCAGCGCTCGGATTCCTCCCTTTGAGGAGCAGTACTTC. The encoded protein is CSARIPPFEEQYF.

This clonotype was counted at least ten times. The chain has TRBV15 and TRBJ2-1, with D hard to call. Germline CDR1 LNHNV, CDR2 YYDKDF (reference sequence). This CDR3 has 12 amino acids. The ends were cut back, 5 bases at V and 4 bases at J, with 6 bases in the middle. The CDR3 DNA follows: TGTGCCACCAGCCTAGGGTACAATGAGCAGTTCTTC. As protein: CATSLGYNEQFF.

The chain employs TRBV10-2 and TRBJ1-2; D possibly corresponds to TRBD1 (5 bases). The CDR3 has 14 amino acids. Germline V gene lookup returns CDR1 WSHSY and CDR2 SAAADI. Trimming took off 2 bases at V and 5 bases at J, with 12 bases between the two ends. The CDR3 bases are TGCGCCAGCAGTGAGATTGGTGACAGATATGGCTACACCTTC. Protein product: CASSEIGDRYGYTF.

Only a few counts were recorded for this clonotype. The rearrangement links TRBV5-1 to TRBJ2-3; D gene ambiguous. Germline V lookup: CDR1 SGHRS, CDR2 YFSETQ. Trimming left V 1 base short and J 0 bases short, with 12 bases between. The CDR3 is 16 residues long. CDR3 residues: CASSLCQSISTDTQYF. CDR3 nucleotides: TGCGCCAGCAGCTTGTGCCAGTCGATTAGCACAGATACGCAGTATTTT.